Below, 5 T cell receptor beta chains from the same sample are listed, as sequenced in a study of beta chain features in type 1 diabetes. Their recognized antigens are unknown. As every portion of the isolated RNA was reverse transcribed, the sequencing read expressed TCRB transcripts. Clones were sequenced by immunoSEQ multiplex PCR, and TCRdb holds only the in-frame ones, with some missing. The sample has nearly 350,000 clones; about a tenth are singletons. Whole-study findings and limits: TCRB CDR3s from Type 1 diabetes patients were moderately but significantly shorter in all four CD4+ subsets.

Sequencing was carried out using central memory CD4+ T cells from blood. The receptors originated from a man younger than 45 with type 1 diabetes.

The genes are TRBV2 and TRBJ1-1; no reliable D call. The length of the CDR3 is 13 residues. Germline V gene lookup returns CDR1 SNHLY and CDR2 FYNNEI. V was shortened by 4 bases and J by 3 bases, with 9 bases between the two germline ends. The CDR3 DNA reads as TGTGCCAGCAGTGTTGGCAGAGACACTGAAGCTTTCTTT. This gives the protein CASSVGRDTEAFF.

This clone was detected a few times. CDR3 amino acids: CASRTQGPGMYF. CDR3 DNA: TGTGCCAGCAGGACCCAGGGGCCGGGAATGTACTTC. This chain uses TRBV6-5 with TRBJ2-7; maybe TRBD1 (6 bases). The CDR3 contains 12 residues. Per the germline V gene, CDR1 is MNHEY and CDR2 is SVGAGI. V dropped 6 bases and J dropped 12 bases, with 18 bases sitting between them.

This clone has just a few counts. CDR3 amino acids: CASSLGYGGSTDTQYF. The CDR3 nucleotides are TGTGCCAGCAGCTTAGGTTACGGGGGGAGCACAGATACGCAGTATTTT. The chain joins TRBV7-2 to TRBJ2-3; 7 bases map to TRBD2. The J segment lost 0 bases and the V segment lost 1 base, leaving 4 bases of the junction unmatched. The CDR3 runs to 16 residues. Germline V gene lookup returns CDR1 SGHTA and CDR2 FQGNSA. Using reference TRBV7-2 and TRBJ2-3 for the parts outside the CDR3, the full variable domain is GAGVSQSPSNKVTEKGKDVELRCDPISGHTALYWYRQSLGQGLEFLIYFQGNSAPDKSGLPSDRFSAERTGGSVSTLTIQRTQQEDSAVYLCASSLGYGGSTDTQYFGPGTRLTVL.

The chain links TRBV7-2 to TRBJ2-5, with 9 bases lining up with TRBD2. The CDR3 extends over 17 amino acids. The J segment lost 6 bases and the V segment lost 0 bases, leaving 11 bases of the junction unmatched. Germline loops: CDR1 SGHTA, CDR2 FQGNSA. As DNA, the CDR3 is TGTGCCAGCAGCTTAGCTAGCGGGGGAATGGGAACGAAGACCCAGTACTTC. It encodes CASSLASGGMGTKTQYF.

There are a few counts of this clone. The CDR3, as DNA: TGCGCCAGCAGCCTGTCCCCGGGCACAGATACGCAGTATTTT. Its translation: CASSLSPGTDTQYF. This sequence joins TRBV4-1 and TRBJ2-3; no definite D call. V lost 4 bases, J lost 1 base, and 9 bases lay in between. This CDR3 spans 14 amino acids. Per the germline V gene, CDR1 is MGHRA and CDR2 is YSYEKL.